Below are 2 T cell receptor beta chains sequenced from a single sample in a study of shared clonotypes between healthy human individuals. Data came from immunoSEQ multiplex PCR; TCRdb stores just in-frame clones and leaves some out. The sample holds around 690,000 clones, about 90% seen once. Material: memory CD8+ T cells from PBMCs. Subset denoted: CD45RO+ cells pooled with CCR7-negative TemRA cells. The receptors shown here come from a man aged 18 to 29 in good health. Some clones in this sample may be carry-over from other donors' samples.

This clone has only a few counts. J is TRBJ2-7 and V is TRBV28, with 7 positions matching TRBD2. Trimming removed 5 bases from V and 2 bases from J; junction bases left unmatched: 3. The CDR3 consists of 13 residues. CDR1 is MDHEN, CDR2 SYDVKM, per germline. CDR3 sequence (DNA): TGTGCCAGCAGTCCTAGCGGACCCTACGAGCAGTACTTC. The encoded protein is CASSPSGPYEQYF.

The chain combines TRBV6-5 with TRBJ1-5; D is ambiguous. CDR3 length: 13 amino acids. V gave up 0 bases and J gave up 7 bases, with 7 bases separating them. Looked up from germline, CDR1 is MNHEY and CDR2 is SVGAGI. The CDR3 spells CASSYSAAQPQHF. CDR3 DNA sequence: TGTGCCAGCAGTTACTCCGCCGCCCAGCCCCAGCATTTT.